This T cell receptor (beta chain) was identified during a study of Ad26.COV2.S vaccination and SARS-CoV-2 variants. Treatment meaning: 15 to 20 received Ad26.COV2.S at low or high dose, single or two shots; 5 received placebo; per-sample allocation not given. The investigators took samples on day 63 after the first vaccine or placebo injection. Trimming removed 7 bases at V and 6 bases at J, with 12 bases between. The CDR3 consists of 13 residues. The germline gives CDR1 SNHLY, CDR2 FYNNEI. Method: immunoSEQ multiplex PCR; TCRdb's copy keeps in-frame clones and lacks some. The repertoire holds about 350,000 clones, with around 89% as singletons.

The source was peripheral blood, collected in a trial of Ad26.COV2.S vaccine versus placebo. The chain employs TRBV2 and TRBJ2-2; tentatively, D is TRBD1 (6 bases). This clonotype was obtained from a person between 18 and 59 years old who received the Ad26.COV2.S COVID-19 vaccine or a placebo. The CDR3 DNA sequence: TGTGCCAGCAAGAAGGACAGCCCCGGGGAGCTGTTTTTT. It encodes CASKKDSPGELFF.